The 9 T cell receptor beta chains listed next were all sequenced from one sample in a study of blood T cell repertoires in COVID-19. Libraries were prepared by immunoSEQ multiplex PCR; TCRdb keeps only in-frame clonotypes and omits some of them. The sample consists of fewer than 70,000 clones, 60% to 85% of them appearing once. The sample was peripheral blood. These receptors all come from a man aged 30-40 years with COVID-19, enrolled during active disease.

This sequence joins TRBV5-1 and TRBJ2-7; 10 bases fit TRBD2. The CDR3 runs to 18 residues. Germline trimming cut 3 bases from V and 3 bases from J; bases unmatched to any gene: 15. The germline V gene encodes CDR1 SGHRS and CDR2 YFSETQ. The CDR3 here is CASSSMGSGRISSYEQYF. The DNA of the CDR3 is TGCGCCAGCAGCTCGATGGGTAGCGGGAGGATCTCGAGCTACGAGCAGTACTTC. The whole variable domain, filled in from reference TRBV5-1 and TRBJ2-7, reads KAGVTQTPRYLIKTRGQQVTLSCSPISGHRSVSWYQQTPGQGLQFLFEYFSETQRNKGNFPGRFSGRQFSNSRSEMNVSTLELGDSALYLCASSSMGSGRISSYEQYFGPGTRLTVT.

The rearrangement links TRBV9 to TRBJ2-3; 9 positions match TRBD2. With V trimmed by 4 bases and J by 1 base, 4 bases remained unmatched. Germline V lookup: CDR1 SGDLS, CDR2 YYNGEE. This CDR3 spans 15 amino acids. CDR3 bases: TGTGCCAGCAGCCCGCGGGAGGGGGGCACAGATACGCAGTATTTT. As protein: CASSPREGGTDTQYF.

V and J are TRBV5-1 and TRBJ2-7, with 13 nucleotides matching TRBD2. V gave up 3 bases and J gave up 2 bases; unmatched junction bases: 2. Germline lookup yields CDR1 SGHRS and CDR2 YFSETQ. The CDR3 totals 15 residues. The CDR3 reads CASSWGLAGTYEQYF. The CDR3 DNA is TGCGCCAGCAGCTGGGGACTAGCGGGGACCTACGAGCAGTACTTC.

V and J are TRBV11-2 and TRBJ2-1; 13 bases are a match to TRBD2. Germline V CDR1 and CDR2: SGHAT, FQNNGV. The CDR3 spans 17 residues. Unmatched junction bases numbered 3, after V lost 1 base and J lost 3 bases. The CDR3 region is CASSLVRTSGSYNEQFF. CDR3 in DNA: TGTGCCAGCAGCTTAGTCCGGACTAGCGGGAGCTACAATGAGCAGTTCTTC. The full variable domain, its missing parts supplied by reference TRBV11-2 and TRBJ2-1, is EAGVAQSPRYKIIEKRQSVAFWCNPISGHATLYWYQQILGQGPKLLIQFQNNGVVDDSQLPKDRFSAERLKGVDSTLKIQPAKLEDSAVYLCASSLVRTSGSYNEQFFGPGTRLTVL.

This clone was picked up a small number of times. The genes are TRBV5-1 and TRBJ2-2; 7 bases align to TRBD1. Looked up from germline, CDR1 is SGHRS and CDR2 is YFSETQ. The V gene end was trimmed by 0 bases and the J gene end by 0 bases; junction bases not matched to a gene: 2. The CDR3 runs to 16 residues. The CDR3 loop reads CASSLGTGSNTGELFF. For the CDR3, the DNA is TGCGCCAGCAGCTTGGGGACAGGTTCGAACACCGGGGAGCTGTTTTTT.

This sequence joins TRBV7-9 and TRBJ2-3; D is perhaps TRBD1 (5 bases). Trimming removed 5 bases at V and 1 base at J, with 13 bases between. The CDR3 length is 15 residues. In germline, CDR1 is SEHNR, CDR2 FQNEAQ (reference sequence). The CDR3 is CASSPNQGRTDTQYF. The CDR3 DNA is TGTGCCAGCAGCCCTAACCAGGGCCGCACAGATACGCAGTATTTT.

The chain has TRBV27 and TRBJ1-5; 7 nucleotides align to TRBD1. Germline loops: CDR1 MNHEY, CDR2 SMNVEV (reference sequence). The V segment lost 4 bases and the J segment 3 bases; nucleotides outside the gene matches: 3. CDR3 length: 14 amino acids. For the CDR3, the DNA is TGTGCCAGCAGTTACACAGGGGTCAATCAGCCCCAGCATTTT. This encodes CASSYTGVNQPQHF.

V and J are TRBV27 and TRBJ2-3; D is unresolved. Between the trimmed V and J ends, which lost 1 base and 0 bases, there was a span of 11 bases. The CDR3 spans 16 residues. The germline CDR1 and CDR2 sequences are MNHEY and SMNVEV (reference sequence). CDR3 amino acids: CASSLWVAASTDTQYF. The CDR3 coding sequence is TGTGCCAGCAGTTTATGGGTAGCAGCTAGCACAGATACGCAGTATTTT.

V and J are TRBV14 and TRBJ2-5, with TRBD2 matching over 8 bases. Germline CDR1 and CDR2: SGHDN and FVKESK. This CDR3 spans 16 amino acids. With V trimmed by 3 bases and J by 2 bases, 8 bases remained unmatched. CDR3 nucleotides: TGTGCCAGCAGCCAGTTCGCATTAGCGGGGCAAGAGACCCAGTACTTC. It yields the protein CASSQFALAGQETQYF. Looking up the rest from reference TRBV14 and TRBJ2-5 gives the full variable domain: EAGVTQFPSHSVIEKGQTVTLRCDPISGHDNLYWYRRVMGKEIKFLLHFVKESKQDESGMPNNRFLAERTGGTYSTLKVQPAELEDSGVYFCASSQFALAGQETQYFGPGTRLLVL.